These 22 T cell receptor beta chains were all obtained from the same sample, sequenced in a study of T-cell reconstitution after alpha-beta-depleted transplantation in children (dated by TCRdb to the mid-2010s). The intended sense of this specimen's treatment or condition label: allogeneic hematopoietic cell transplantation with graft depleted of TCRalphabeta T cells and CD19 B cells. The library was generated by PCR. TCRdb records Illumina HiSeq 2500 as the sequencer. Molecular barcoding was employed in the preparation of TCR libraries, with unique molecular identifiers being used to normalize TCRbeta repertoire quantification. TCRdb applied fastp at Q25 and MiXCR to the public reads, then kept only in-frame beta chains. Rows merge per CDR3 protein into single entries with the most common DNA and genes. The sample yields about 980,000 distinct CDR3 sequences; roughly 29% were counted once. Roughly 27% of the sample is held by the ten biggest clonotypes.

Material: PBMCs, mostly from graft donor cells, obtained 360 days after TCRalphabeta/CD19-depleted stem cell transplant. The receptors here all came from a boy younger than two who had a stem cell transplant for SCID, so the T cells may come from the graft donor.

This clonotype was picked up a small number of times. The chain links TRBV2 to TRBJ2-7; TRBD2 is a possible D gene (6 bases). The CDR3 is 15 residues long. V was pared by 8 bases and J by 0 bases, with 17 bases between. From germline, CDR1 is SNHLY and CDR2 FYNNEI. DNA for the CDR3: TGTGCCAGCTCCCCTTGGGGGGTTAGCTCCTACGAGCAGTACTTC. Its translation is CASSPWGVSSYEQYF.

The gene calls are TRBV6-1 and TRBJ2-3, with 7 positions matching TRBD2. The CDR3 totals 15 residues. CDR1 is MNHNS and CDR2 is SASEGT in the germline V gene. V lost 5 bases and J lost 2; bases outside the gene matches: 7. The CDR3 sequence: CASSPAGTITDTQYF. CDR3 in DNA: TGTGCCAGCAGTCCCGCCGGGACTATCACAGATACGCAGTATTTT.

This clonotype has a handful of counts. This chain uses TRBV24-1 with TRBJ1-1, with D perhaps matching TRBD1 (5 bases). CDR3 length: 14 amino acids. V was clipped by 7 bases and J by 3 bases, with 14 bases between them. Germline CDR1 and CDR2: KGHDR and SFDVKD. CDR3: CATRDTPGDTEAFF. The CDR3 region has the DNA TGTGCCACCAGGGACACCCCGGGGGACACTGAAGCTTTCTTT.

CDR3 sequence: CATSDWTGGATDTQYF. The CDR3 DNA follows: TGTGCCACCAGTGATTGGACAGGGGGCGCGACAGATACGCAGTATTTT. The rearrangement uses TRBV24-1 and TRBJ2-3, with 11 bases aligning to TRBD1. Germline values: CDR1 KGHDR, CDR2 SFDVKD. The CDR3 covers 16 residues. Germline trimming cut 2 bases from V and 3 bases from J; bases unmatched to any gene: 3.

This clonotype was seen a few times. This chain joins TRBV4-1 and TRBJ2-7; 7 nucleotides agree with TRBD1. Looked up from germline, CDR1 is MGHRA and CDR2 is YSYEKL. The CDR3 totals 15 residues. V trimming: 1 base; J trimming: 3 bases; junction bases outside the gene matches: 6. Here the CDR3 DNA reads TGCGCCAGCAGCCAAGTAAGACAGGGAAACTACGAGCAGTACTTC. Translating gives CASSQVRQGNYEQYF.

This chain connects TRBV6-1 to TRBJ1-3; maybe TRBD1 (5 bases). This CDR3 has 15 residues. The germline V gene has CDR1 MNHNS and CDR2 SASEGT. Trimming left V 5 bases short and J 2 bases short, with 13 bases between. CDR3 loop: CASSPGTFTGNTIYF. The CDR3, as DNA: TGTGCCAGCAGTCCTGGGACTTTCACTGGAAACACCATATATTTT.

This clonotype was seen more than once but under ten times. The chain uses TRBV10-3 and TRBJ2-1, with 10 bases that match TRBD2. V trimming: 8 bases; J trimming: 5 bases; junction bases outside the gene matches: 9. This CDR3 has 15 residues. The germline gives CDR1 ENHRY, CDR2 SYGVKD. CDR3 region: CAIAGGLARHNEQFF. CDR3 DNA: TGTGCCATCGCGGGGGGACTAGCGAGGCACAATGAGCAGTTCTTC.

This clonotype was recorded a few times. The rearrangement links TRBV20-1 to TRBJ2-1; possibly TRBD1 for D (5 bases). The V and J ends lost 1 base and 3 bases respectively, with 10 bases between them. CDR1 and CDR2 (germline): DFQATT, SNEGSKA (reference sequence). This CDR3 contains 14 residues. DNA of the CDR3: TGCAGTGCTAGAGTCAGGGCCTTCTACAATGAGCAGTTCTTC. Translated: CSARVRAFYNEQFF.

There are a few counts of this clonotype. The CDR3 DNA reads as TGTGCCAGCAGTGAGACAGGAGCAAATGAAAAACTGTTTTTT. The encoded protein is CASSETGANEKLFF. This sequence joins TRBV12-3 or TRBV12-4 and TRBJ1-4; maybe TRBD1 (6 bases). Deletions cut 5 bases from V and 5 bases from J, with 12 bases between. The CDR3 runs 14 residues.

The V and J genes are TRBV25-1 and TRBJ2-3; possible D gene TRBD2, 5 bases. Trimming took 1 base from V and 6 from J, leaving 11 bases between them. The CDR3 runs to 14 residues. The germline CDR1 and CDR2 sequences are MGHDK and SYGVNS. Here the CDR3 DNA reads TGTGCCAGCAGTGAATCTGGAGGCCCGGATACGCAGTATTTT. Translated, it gives CASSESGGPDTQYF.

This clonotype was seen more than once but under ten times. The rearrangement links TRBV20-1 to TRBJ2-1, with 7 bases aligning to TRBD2. This CDR3 contains 18 residues. Losses at the gene ends were 0 bases for V and 9 bases for J; bases not matched to a gene: 20. Germline-derived CDR1 and CDR2 are DFQATT and SNEGSKA (reference sequence). The CDR3 DNA reads TGCAGTGCTAGAGATCGAATAAGACCCGGACTAGGATTCCCTGAGCAGTTCTTC. Protein product: CSARDRIRPGLGFPEQFF.

The chain joins TRBV7-2 to TRBJ2-1; perhaps TRBD1 as D (6 bases). This CDR3 has 14 amino acids. Germline-derived CDR1 and CDR2 are SGHTA and FQGNSA. Trimming took 4 bases from V and 4 from J, leaving 11 bases between them. The CDR3 nucleotides read TGTGCCAGCAGCTGGTTCGGACAGTACAATGAGCAGTTCTTC. As protein: CASSWFGQYNEQFF.

This chain connects TRBV18 to TRBJ1-2; D not resolved. The CDR3 covers 13 residues. V was shortened by 2 bases and J by 6 bases, with 10 bases between the two germline ends. The V gene's germline CDR1 is KGHSH and CDR2 LQKENI. The CDR3 sequence is CASSPTAENGYTF. The CDR3 coding sequence is TGTGCCAGCTCACCAACGGCAGAAAATGGCTACACCTTC.

This clonotype was detected a few times. The rearrangement uses TRBV12-3 or TRBV12-4 and TRBJ1-4, with no clear D. The CDR3 has 16 amino acids. Trimming shortened V by 0 bases and J by 5 bases, and 13 bases separated the two germline ends. The CDR3 loop reads CASSLAQEGLNEKLFF. In DNA form, the CDR3 reads TGTGCCAGCAGTTTAGCGCAAGAAGGCCTGAATGAAAAACTGTTTTTT.

This clonotype was counted only a few times. The J gene is TRBJ2-5, the V gene TRBV18, with TRBD1 matching 9 bases. The CDR3 totals 15 residues. Germline V gene lookup returns CDR1 KGHSH and CDR2 LQKENI. The junction had 6 bases not matched to a gene; V was cut back by 3 bases and J by 4 bases. The CDR3 sequence is CASSPGQGKGETQYF. The CDR3 region has the DNA TGTGCCAGCTCACCCGGACAGGGGAAAGGAGAGACCCAGTACTTC.

In this sample, this clonotype turned up a few times. J is TRBJ2-1 and V is TRBV5-1, with 11 bases identical to TRBD2. Germline V gene data show CDR1 as SGHRS and CDR2 as YFSETQ. This CDR3 is 15 amino acids long. With V trimmed by 0 bases and J by 7 bases, 3 bases remained unmatched. CDR3 sequence reads: CASSLETSGKNEQFF. CDR3 coding DNA: TGCGCCAGCAGCTTGGAGACTAGCGGGAAGAATGAGCAGTTCTTC.

This clonotype appeared many times. The V gene is TRBV10-3, the J gene TRBJ1-1, with D uncertain. Germline V CDR1 and CDR2: ENHRY, SYGVKD. This CDR3 has 12 amino acids. Between the trimmed V and J ends, which lost 3 bases and 5 bases, there was a span of 7 bases. CDR3 nucleotides: TGTGCCATCAGTGATTTCCCTACTGAAGCTTTCTTT. Translating it yields CAISDFPTEAFF.

CDR3 in DNA: TGTGCCAGCAGACCGGGACACCCCACAGATACGCAGTATTTT. Protein product: CASRPGHPTDTQYF. The chain couples TRBV12-3 or TRBV12-4 to TRBJ2-3; D might be TRBD1 (6 bases). The CDR3 is 14 residues long. V was cut by 6 bases and J by 2 bases, with 12 bases left in between.

There are many counts of this clonotype. The chain recombines TRBV5-1 with TRBJ1-1; D is unresolved. Germline assignment: CDR1 SGHRS and CDR2 YFSETQ. Between the trimmed V and J ends, which lost 2 bases and 6 bases, there was a span of 14 bases. The CDR3 totals 14 residues. CDR3 protein: CASSFTPDRAEAFF. Here the CDR3 DNA reads TGCGCCAGCAGCTTCACACCCGATCGGGCTGAAGCTTTCTTT.

The J gene is TRBJ1-3, the V gene TRBV12-3 or TRBV12-4; TRBD1 matches 10 bases. Trimming at V came to 6 bases and at J to 7 bases, leaving 9 bases not matched to a gene. This CDR3 is built from 15 residues. This CDR3 reads CASSRTGGKENTIYF. CDR3 in DNA: TGTGCCAGCAGCCGGACAGGGGGAAAGGAGAACACCATATATTTT.

This clonotype has only a few counts. V usage is TRBV30 and J usage is TRBJ2-5; D call uncertain. V lost 3 bases and J 5 bases, leaving 10 bases between the germline ends. The V gene's germline CDR1 is GTSNPN and CDR2 SVGIG (reference sequence). The CDR3 extends over 12 amino acids. The CDR3 spells CAWSGFGETQYF. The CDR3 DNA reads as TGTGCCTGGAGCGGGTTCGGGGAGACCCAGTACTTC.

This chain links TRBV6-5 with TRBJ1-1, with D hard to call. This CDR3 comprises 17 residues. V was pared by 0 bases and J by 4 bases, with 18 bases between. Germline V gives CDR1 MNHEY, CDR2 SVGAGI. The CDR3 spells CASSYSSGRGSGTEAFF. The DNA of the CDR3 is TGTGCCAGCAGTTACTCGTCCGGGCGGGGTTCGGGCACTGAAGCTTTCTTT.